The next 24 T cell receptor beta chains were all read from a single sample in a study of T cells in Graves' hyperthyroidism and ophthalmopathy. Amplified TCR beta CDR3 regions came from RNA transcripts. The HTBI primer set was used in a first-round RT-PCR of the TCR CDR3. MiXCR, run by TCRdb on the multiplex PCR reads, gives a single entry per CDR3 protein. Of about 840,000 distinct CDR3 sequences listed, roughly 37% are singletons. The specimen sequenced was blood. The receptor source for this set is a young man with Graves' hyperthyroidism.

A note on this clonotype: Germline and junction disagree at one end, which may indicate a read error. The chain employs TRBV20-1 and TRBJ1-1; D gene uncertain. Per the germline V gene, CDR1 is DFQATT and CDR2 is SNEGSKA (reference sequence). The CDR3 extends over 12 amino acids. In nucleotides, the CDR3 is TGCAATGCTAGTGTGACGAACACTGAAGCTTTCTTT. Translation gives CNASVTNTEAFF.

This clonotype appeared many times. This chain joins TRBV7-9 and TRBJ2-7; 9 positions match TRBD1. Germline V gives CDR1 SEHNR, CDR2 FQNEAQ (reference sequence). CDR3 size: 15 residues. Trimming removed 4 bases from V and 5 bases from J; junction bases left unmatched: 9. CDR3 nucleotides: TGTGCCAGCAGCTCGGGCCCGGGACAGGGCAACGAGCAGTACTTC. This sequence encodes CASSSGPGQGNEQYF.

The chain recombines TRBV2 with TRBJ1-4; 9 bases map to TRBD1. Trimming cost V 1 base and J 7 bases; bases outside gene matches: 7. Per the germline V gene, CDR1 is SNHLY and CDR2 is FYNNEI. The CDR3 consists of 16 residues. In DNA form, the CDR3 reads TGTGCCAGCAGTGAAGGGGTCGGGACAGGGTTTGAAAAACTGTTTTTT. The encoded protein is CASSEGVGTGFEKLFF.

The V gene is TRBV2, the J gene TRBJ2-5, with 8 bases lining up with TRBD2. V dropped 5 bases and J dropped 5; count of bases not matched to a gene: 13. Germline V gene data show CDR1 as SNHLY and CDR2 as FYNNEI. The CDR3 has 16 amino acids. CDR3 in DNA: TGTGCCAGCAGTTCACGGCTAGCGGGCCCCCCTGAGACCCAGTACTTC. The encoded protein is CASSSRLAGPPETQYF.

This clonotype was observed at least ten times. This sequence joins TRBV6-5 and TRBJ2-5; perhaps TRBD1 as D (5 bases). The V end was cut by 5 bases, the J end by 1 base, with 8 bases between. The CDR3 consists of 13 residues. Per germline, CDR1 MNHEY and CDR2 SVGAGI. The CDR3 sequence: CASSADSQETQYF. CDR3 bases: TGTGCCAGCAGTGCCGACAGCCAAGAGACCCAGTACTTC.

V and J are TRBV4-3 and TRBJ1-1, with D uncertain. There are 15 residues in the CDR3. V was pared by 1 base and J by 6 bases, with 15 bases between. The germline CDR1 and CDR2 sequences are LGHNA and YSLEER. The CDR3 is CASSQVSGSGAEAFF. In nucleotides, the CDR3 is TGCGCCAGCAGCCAAGTCTCAGGATCAGGAGCTGAAGCTTTCTTT.

In its sample, this clonotype was seen many times. The chain employs TRBV9 and TRBJ1-6; D unclear. The V gene's germline CDR1 is SGDLS and CDR2 YYNGEE. This CDR3 has 14 residues. Trimming took 3 bases from V and 14 from J, leaving 18 bases between them. For the CDR3, the DNA is TGTGCCAGCAGCGCCTCAGGCCGTTTGCCAACCCTCCACTTT. It encodes CASSASGRLPTLHF.

This clonotype has at least ten counts. V usage is TRBV6-2 or TRBV6-3 and J usage is TRBJ1-1, with unresolved D. Germline loops: CDR1 MNHEY, CDR2 SVGEGT. Trimming took off 4 bases at V and 3 bases at J, with 9 bases between the two ends. The CDR3 extends over 13 amino acids. In DNA, the CDR3 is TGTGCCAGCAGTTGGGCGGTGGACACTGAAGCTTTCTTT. Protein sequence: CASSWAVDTEAFF.

This clonotype was recorded many times. The genes are TRBV19 and TRBJ1-2; D is perhaps TRBD1 (5 bases). Germline V gene lookup returns CDR1 LNHDA and CDR2 SQIVND (reference sequence). The CDR3 extends over 12 amino acids. Trimming cost V 5 bases and J 4 bases, with 8 bases left between them. The CDR3: CASSYRSYGYTF. Here the CDR3 DNA reads TGTGCCAGTAGTTACAGGAGCTATGGCTACACCTTC.

V and J are TRBV11-1 and TRBJ1-1, with a weak D call TRBD1 (6 bases). This CDR3 has 13 residues. The germline V and J ends were trimmed by 6 bases and 6 bases, with 14 bases remaining between them. Germline CDR1 and CDR2: SGHAT and FQDESV (reference sequence). In DNA, the CDR3 is TGTGCCAGCAGAGGCGAGGGGGGCGCTGAAGCTTTCTTT. As protein: CASRGEGGAEAFF.

V is TRBV7-6 and J is TRBJ2-7; TRBD1 matches 8 bases. Germline V gene data show CDR1 as SGHVS and CDR2 as FNYEAQ. The CDR3 extends over 16 amino acids. V lost 4 bases, J lost 3 bases, and 11 bases stayed unmatched. The CDR3 is CASSSQTGVDLYEQYF. DNA of the CDR3: TGTGCCAGCAGCTCACAGACAGGGGTCGACCTCTACGAGCAGTACTTC.

This clonotype was observed at least ten times. This chain connects TRBV5-6 to TRBJ2-7, with D perhaps being TRBD1 or TRBD2 (5 bases each). Looked up from germline, CDR1 is SGHDT and CDR2 is YYEEEE. The CDR3 runs 13 residues. V dropped 6 bases and J dropped 6 bases, with 16 bases sitting between them. The CDR3 sequence: CASTGDGAGEQYF. The CDR3 DNA reads as TGTGCCAGCACCGGGGACGGGGCGGGCGAGCAGTACTTC.

The rearrangement uses TRBV20-1 and TRBJ2-7; 7 nucleotides agree with TRBD1. V was pared by 6 bases and J by 5 bases, with 7 bases of the junction left unmatched. This CDR3 is 12 amino acids long. The V gene's germline CDR1 is DFQATT and CDR2 SNEGSKA (reference sequence). CDR3 coding DNA: TGCAGTGCCCTTACAGGGGCCCACGAGCAGTACTTC. Amino acids: CSALTGAHEQYF.

The chain links TRBV20-1 to TRBJ2-7; the D is unclear. Germline CDR1 DFQATT, CDR2 SNEGSKA (reference sequence). Trimming took 1 base from V and 0 from J, leaving 13 bases between them. The CDR3 extends over 15 amino acids. Here the CDR3 reads CSARVGSSHSYEQYF. CDR3 sequence (DNA): TGCAGTGCTAGAGTGGGCAGTTCCCACTCCTACGAGCAGTACTTC.

This clonotype was seen repeatedly, ten times or more. This chain uses TRBV5-6 with TRBJ2-6; D remains ambiguous. With 4 bases removed from V and 15 bases from J, the gap between germline ends came to 14 bases. The CDR3 has 12 residues. In germline, CDR1 is SGHDT, CDR2 YYEEEE. The DNA for the CDR3 is TGTGCCAGCAGCGGGCAGTGGGATTCCCTGACTTTC. Protein product: CASSGQWDSLTF.

This chain links TRBV10-3 with TRBJ2-7, with TRBD1 identical over 9 bases. Germline loops: CDR1 ENHRY, CDR2 SYGVKD. The CDR3 contains 16 residues. V lost 3 bases and J lost 5; bases outside the gene matches: 11. Here the CDR3 DNA reads TGTGCCATCAGTGATCCCGGGACAGGGCTTAATAACGAGCAGTACTTC. Translated, it gives CAISDPGTGLNNEQYF.

The chain joins TRBV10-3 to TRBJ1-2; the match to TRBD1 covers 7 bases. CDR1 and CDR2 from the germline V gene are ENHRY and SYGVKD. CDR3 size: 13 residues. Losses at the gene ends were 2 bases for V and 4 bases for J; bases not matched to a gene: 1. The CDR3 DNA sequence: TGTGCCATCAGTGAGGGACAGGTCTATGGCTACACCTTC. Amino acid sequence: CAISEGQVYGYTF.

The chain is built from TRBV12-3 or TRBV12-4 and TRBJ1-4, with D unclear. This CDR3 has 14 amino acids. The V end lost 6 bases, the J end lost 7 bases, and 15 bases lay between the germline ends. The CDR3 sequence: CASRVAAAGEKLFF. CDR3 bases: TGTGCCAGCAGGGTCGCGGCAGCGGGTGAAAAACTGTTTTTT.

Ten or more counts support this clonotype. This sequence joins TRBV9 and TRBJ2-5; 11 nucleotides agree with TRBD2. In germline, CDR1 is SGDLS, CDR2 YYNGEE. V was pared by 3 bases and J by 5 bases, with 3 bases of the junction left unmatched. The CDR3 length is 14 residues. CDR3 DNA sequence: TGTGCCAGCAGCGGGGGACTAGCGGTGGAGACCCAGTACTTC. This gives the protein CASSGGLAVETQYF.

This clonotype showed up many times. The chain uses TRBV7-2 and TRBJ2-5; D perhaps matches TRBD1 (5 bases). The V end lost 3 bases, the J end lost 6 bases, and 14 bases lay between the germline ends. The length of the CDR3 is 14 residues. CDR1 is SGHTA and CDR2 is FQGNSA in the germline V gene. Here the CDR3 reads CASSLNRRWKTQYF. In DNA, the CDR3 is TGTGCCAGCAGCTTGAACAGGCGATGGAAGACCCAGTACTTC. Using reference TRBV7-2 and TRBJ2-5 for the parts outside the CDR3, the full variable domain is GAGVSQSPSNKVTEKGKDVELRCDPISGHTALYWYRQSLGQGLEFLIYFQGNSAPDKSGLPSDRFSAERTGGSVSTLTIQRTQQEDSAVYLCASSLNRRWKTQYFGPGTRLLVL.

The chain recombines TRBV7-8 with TRBJ2-7, with D hard to call. The germline V gene has CDR1 SGHVS and CDR2 FQNEAQ. Trimming shortened V by 5 bases and J by 5 bases, and 16 bases separated the two germline ends. CDR3 size: 14 residues. This CDR3 reads CASSRRVGGDEQYF. CDR3 DNA: TGTGCCAGCAGCCGCCGCGTGGGCGGCGACGAGCAGTACTTC.

This clonotype was found many times. The chain combines TRBV29-1 with TRBJ2-3; D gene ambiguous. V was trimmed by 4 bases and J by 7 bases, leaving 9 bases between them. The CDR3 contains 11 residues. CDR1 and CDR2 from the germline V gene are SQVTM and ANQGSEA. The CDR3 protein is CSVVGTYTQYF. For the CDR3, the DNA is TGCAGCGTTGTTGGTACCTATACGCAGTATTTT.

A few counts support this clonotype. The V and J genes are TRBV7-2 and TRBJ2-2, with 8 bases fitting TRBD2. V dropped 4 bases and J dropped 2; count of bases not matched to a gene: 15. Germline V lookup: CDR1 SGHTA, CDR2 FQGNSA. The CDR3 contains 19 residues. The DNA of the CDR3 is TGTGCCAGCAGCTCCGAAAACGATCCGGGACTAGATAACACCGGGGAGCTGTTTTTT. It codes for CASSSENDPGLDNTGELFF.

This clonotype has just a few counts. The chain uses TRBV12-3 or TRBV12-4 and TRBJ2-7, with D maybe TRBD2 (6 bases). The ends were cut back, 6 bases at V and 5 bases at J, with 17 bases in the middle. The CDR3 is made up of 14 amino acids. The CDR3 DNA is TGTGCCAGCAGCCTGGGGAGGCCCTCTGACGAGCAGTACTTC. Its translation: CASSLGRPSDEQYF.